The next 26 T cell receptor beta chains were all read from a single sample in a study of beta chain features in type 1 diabetes (dated by TCRdb to 2016 to 2018). What the work shows at the level of the full study, not this receptor alone: A moderate but significant shortening of TCRB CDR3 length was observed in type 1 diabetes patients in all four CD4+ subsets.

No antigen has been identified for these receptors. Libraries came from the immunoSEQ multiplex PCR assay. The entire isolated RNA was reverse transcribed using the High Capacity cDNA Reverse Transcription Kit, and thus expressed TCRB transcripts were sequenced. In TCRdb, the immuneACCESS table is reduced to in-frame sequences with V and J assigned. These tables do not hold every clone; where another copy was compared, an unresolved V gene accounts for under half, and the others remain unexplained. This sample has 160,000 or so clones in its table, and around 8.3% of those were observed once. Around 0.56% of the sample is held by the ten biggest clonotypes. The sample comprised central memory CD4+ T cells from blood. The receptors come from a young woman with type 1 diabetes.

The CDR3: CASSTPGTGDNTGANVLTF. The CDR3 DNA reads as TGCGCCAGCAGCACGCCTGGGACAGGGGATAACACTGGGGCCAACGTCCTGACTTTC. J is TRBJ2-6 and V is TRBV5-1; TRBD1 aligns across 10 bases. The germline V gene has CDR1 SGHRS and CDR2 YFSETQ. This CDR3 contains 19 residues. The V segment lost 4 bases and the J segment 2 bases; nucleotides outside the gene matches: 12.

This clone was seen at least ten times. This chain links TRBV29-1 with TRBJ2-7; 13 bases fit TRBD2. Unmatched junction bases numbered 5, after V lost 4 bases and J lost 5 bases. The CDR3 consists of 14 residues. Germline V gene data show CDR1 as SQVTM and CDR2 as ANQGSEA. The CDR3 loop is CSVGRGTSGNEQYF. Written as DNA, the CDR3 is TGCAGCGTTGGTCGCGGGACTAGCGGGAACGAGCAGTACTTC.

This clone turned up a few times. The chain combines TRBV11-3 with TRBJ1-2; TRBD1 matches at 11 bases. The CDR3 has 14 amino acids. The V gene's germline CDR1 is SGHNT and CDR2 YENEEA. The trim removed 4 bases at V and 8 bases at J, leaving 6 bases unmatched. The CDR3 DNA reads TGTGCCAGCAGCTCCGGGACAGGGGGTTGGGGCTACACCTTC. Encoded protein: CASSSGTGGWGYTF. The full variable domain, in which reference TRBV11-3 and TRBJ1-2 provide the parts outside the CDR3, is EAGVVQSPRYKIIEKKQPVAFWCNPISGHNTLYWYLQNLGQGPELLIRYENEEAVDDSQLPKDRFSAERLKGVDSTLKIQPAELGDSAVYLCASSSGTGGWGYTFGSGTRLTVV.

V usage is TRBV2 and J usage is TRBJ1-1; D may be TRBD1 (5 bases). CDR3 length: 15 amino acids. The V gene lost 0 bases and the J gene lost 4 bases, with 12 bases spanning the gap. Germline V gene data show CDR1 as SNHLY and CDR2 as FYNNEI. The CDR3 region has the DNA TGTGCCAGCAGTGAAGCGCGGCTGGGGGGCACTGAAGCTTTCTTT. As protein: CASSEARLGGTEAFF.

This sequence joins TRBV18 and TRBJ1-2; 9 bases map to TRBD1. CDR1 KGHSH and CDR2 LQKENI come from the germline V gene. J was trimmed by 4 bases and V by 4 bases; bases with no gene match: 1. There are 13 residues in the CDR3. CDR3 amino acids: CASSRDRAYGYTF. The CDR3 coding sequence is TGTGCCAGCTCACGGGACAGGGCCTATGGCTACACCTTC.

This clone showed up just a few times. V and J are TRBV6-1 and TRBJ1-2; TRBD1 matches 7 bases. Unmatched junction bases numbered 7, after V lost 4 bases and J lost 5 bases. There are 14 residues in the CDR3. In germline, CDR1 is MNHNS, CDR2 SASEGT. CDR3 nucleotides: TGTGCCAGCAGTGGAGACCGGGACAGTTATGGCTACACCTTC. This sequence encodes CASSGDRDSYGYTF.

This clone was counted only a few times. The chain combines TRBV5-1 with TRBJ2-5; 15 bases fit TRBD2. The CDR3 runs 15 residues. Germline loops: CDR1 SGHRS, CDR2 YFSETQ. J gave up 4 bases and V 4 bases, and 2 bases lay outside the gene matches. This chain's CDR3 is CASSGGLAGGETQYF. The CDR3 nucleotides are TGCGCCAGCAGCGGGGGACTAGCGGGGGGAGAGACCCAGTACTTC.

This rearrangement joins TRBV28 to TRBJ2-2, with 7 bases lining up with TRBD1. This CDR3 has 15 residues. J lost 0 bases, V lost 6 bases, and 4 bases had no gene match. Germline CDR1 and CDR2: MDHEN and SYDVKM. Here the CDR3 reads CASSRDRPNTGELFF. The CDR3 coding sequence is TGTGCCAGCAGCAGGGACAGACCGAACACCGGGGAGCTGTTTTTT.

This clone was found a few times. The chain carries TRBV15 and TRBJ2-7, with a weak D call TRBD2 (6 bases). The germline CDR1 and CDR2 sequences are LNHNV and YYDKDF (reference sequence). Trimming removed 5 bases from V and 2 bases from J, with 10 bases in between. This CDR3 contains 13 residues. In DNA form, the CDR3 reads TGTGCCACCAGCGGGGGACTTCCCTACGAGCAGTACTTC. Its translation is CATSGGLPYEQYF.

V usage is TRBV19 and J usage is TRBJ2-7; the D gene is possibly TRBD1 (5 bases). Trimming shortened V by 6 bases and J by 7 bases, and 16 bases separated the two germline ends. This CDR3 contains 13 residues. Germline loops: CDR1 LNHDA, CDR2 SQIVND (reference sequence). The CDR3 loop is CASSSQKGIEQYF. DNA of the CDR3: TGTGCCAGTAGCTCACAAAAGGGGATTGAGCAGTACTTC.

This clone was counted only a few times. The CDR3 coding sequence is TGTGCCATCAGTGAGACTAGAGAGGCCCAGCATTTT. The encoded protein is CAISETREAQHF. V is TRBV10-3 and J is TRBJ1-5; D uncertain. The germline V and J ends were trimmed by 2 bases and 11 bases, with 10 bases remaining between them. Germline V gene lookup returns CDR1 ENHRY and CDR2 SYGVKD. The CDR3 is made up of 12 amino acids.

This clone appeared a few times. This rearrangement joins TRBV29-1 to TRBJ2-5; TRBD1 agrees at 10 bases. Gene TRBJ2-7 matches the end of the DNA better, so the J call may be wrong. The CDR3 consists of 13 residues. The germline CDR1 and CDR2 sequences are SQVTM and ANQGSEA. CDR3 nucleotides: TGCAGCGTTGAACGGGACAGGGGTGACGAGCAGTACTTC. It specifies CSVERDRGDEQYF.

This clone has a handful of counts. The CDR3 DNA sequence: TGTGCCAGCTCACCATTTGCAGAATCCGATGGCTACACCTTC. Translating it yields CASSPFAESDGYTF. The J gene is TRBJ1-2, the V gene TRBV18; no clear D gene. V gave up 2 bases and J gave up 6 bases, with 13 bases separating them. Germline lookup yields CDR1 KGHSH and CDR2 LQKENI. The CDR3 is 14 residues long.

This chain connects TRBV9 to TRBJ2-2; D perhaps matches TRBD2 (6 bases). V lost 4 bases, J lost 7 bases, and 20 bases lay in between. The CDR3 contains 16 residues. Germline values: CDR1 SGDLS, CDR2 YYNGEE. The CDR3 here is CASSPSPGGSVGELFF. DNA for the CDR3: TGTGCCAGCAGCCCATCGCCCGGAGGGAGCGTCGGGGAGCTGTTTTTT.

This clone turned up a few times. The gene calls are TRBV2 and TRBJ2-1; D is unclear. Germline assignment: CDR1 SNHLY and CDR2 FYNNEI. The CDR3 covers 14 residues. The V gene lost 2 bases and the J gene lost 0 bases, with 5 bases spanning the gap. This CDR3 reads CASSEQVSYNEQFF. CDR3 in DNA: TGTGCCAGCAGTGAACAGGTCTCCTACAATGAGCAGTTCTTC.

This clone showed up just a few times. The chain has TRBV4-3 and TRBJ1-2; no clear D gene. The ends were cut back, 0 bases at V and 3 bases at J, with 5 bases in the middle. The CDR3 has 13 residues. CDR1 and CDR2 (germline): LGHNA, YSLEER. The chain's CDR3 is CASSQEGDYGYTF. The CDR3, as DNA: TGCGCCAGCAGCCAAGAGGGCGACTATGGCTACACCTTC.

This clone came up a few times. The rearrangement uses TRBV7-9 and TRBJ1-1, with a tentative D call TRBD1 (6 bases). V lost 5 bases to trimming and J lost 1 base, with 14 bases between them. CDR1 is SEHNR, CDR2 FQNEAQ, per germline (reference sequence). This CDR3 spans 15 amino acids. CDR3 bases: TGTGCCAGCAGCCTAGGGGACATATGGAACACTGAAGCTTTCTTT. The encoded protein is CASSLGDIWNTEAFF.

This clone occurred a few times. J is TRBJ2-5 and V is TRBV7-2; possible D gene TRBD2, 6 bases. The germline V gene has CDR1 SGHTA and CDR2 FQGNSA. This CDR3 is 14 amino acids long. Deletions cut 6 bases from V and 1 base from J, with 12 bases between. The CDR3 DNA reads as TGTGCCAGCAGAAAAACTAGCCCCCAAGAGACCCAGTACTTC. This sequence encodes CASRKTSPQETQYF. The whole variable domain, filled in from reference TRBV7-2 and TRBJ2-5, reads GAGVSQSPSNKVTEKGKDVELRCDPISGHTALYWYRQSLGQGLEFLIYFQGNSAPDKSGLPSDRFSAERTGGSVSTLTIQRTQQEDSAVYLCASRKTSPQETQYFGPGTRLLVL.

This clone has more than one count but fewer than ten. V gene TRBV7-8 combines with J gene TRBJ2-1; 9 positions agree with TRBD2. The CDR3 has 16 amino acids. With 1 base clipped from V and 8 bases from J, the junction kept 9 bases outside the gene matches. Germline CDR1 reads SGHVS; CDR2 reads FQNEAQ. CDR3 in DNA: TGTGCCAGCAGCTTAGAGGGGTTAGCGGGAGTGTATGAGCAGTTCTTC. This codes for CASSLEGLAGVYEQFF.

On this clone: The sample holds other DNA sequences that translate to the same CDR3. CDR3 nucleotides: TGTGCCACCAGCAGAGACAGGCAGAACACTGAAGCTTTCTTT. It codes for CATSRDRQNTEAFF. The V gene is TRBV15, the J gene TRBJ1-1; D unresolved. Per germline, CDR1 LNHNV and CDR2 YYDKDF (reference sequence). This CDR3 contains 14 residues. Between the trimmed V and J ends, which lost 0 bases and 1 base, there was a span of 6 bases.

J is TRBJ1-5 and V is TRBV5-1; no clear D gene. This CDR3 has 13 amino acids. From germline, CDR1 is SGHRS and CDR2 YFSETQ. Trimming removed 5 bases from V and 6 bases from J, with 12 bases in between. The CDR3 loop is CASREDWGQPQHF. CDR3 coding DNA: TGCGCCAGCAGAGAGGACTGGGGTCAGCCCCAGCATTTT.

J is TRBJ2-1 and V is TRBV7-2; tentative D call: TRBD2 (6 bases). This CDR3 is built from 16 residues. In germline, CDR1 is SGHTA, CDR2 FQGNSA. V was shortened by 5 bases and J by 8 bases, with 22 bases between the two germline ends. CDR3 DNA sequence: TGTGCCAGCAGCCGATCTTCCGGGACGGCGGGATATGAGCAGTTCTTC. Protein product: CASSRSSGTAGYEQFF.

This clone was recorded a few times. Different DNA sequences within this sample yield the same CDR3. V gene TRBV5-1 combines with J gene TRBJ1-2; 7 bases map to TRBD1. Germline CDR1 SGHRS, CDR2 YFSETQ. Unmatched junction bases numbered 4, after V lost 4 bases and J lost 4 bases. This CDR3 has 13 residues. This CDR3 reads CASSLGDSYGYTF. The CDR3 DNA is TGCGCCAGCAGCCTAGGGGACAGCTATGGCTACACCTTC.

This clone has only a few counts. Other DNA sequences within the sample encode an identical CDR3. The chain combines TRBV18 with TRBJ2-7, with 10 bases matching TRBD1. The CDR3 contains 14 residues. Per the germline V gene, CDR1 is KGHSH and CDR2 is LQKENI. V lost 6 bases and J lost 4; bases outside the gene matches: 6. The CDR3, as DNA: TGTGCCAGCTCCCCCGGGACAGGGGCGTACGAGCAGTACTTC. It specifies CASSPGTGAYEQYF.

This clone appeared many times. J is TRBJ2-1 and V is TRBV28; 7 nucleotides line up with TRBD2. The CDR3 sequence is 15 residues long. Trimming cost V 7 bases and J 4 bases; bases outside gene matches: 10. The V gene's germline CDR1 is MDHEN and CDR2 SYDVKM. The CDR3 protein is CASNQAGVAYNEQFF. DNA for the CDR3: TGTGCCAGCAACCAGGCGGGAGTGGCATACAATGAGCAGTTCTTC.

This clone came up a few times. The chain employs TRBV4-3 and TRBJ2-1; TRBD2 matches 9 bases. The V segment lost 6 bases and the J segment 8 bases; nucleotides outside the gene matches: 11. Germline V lookup: CDR1 LGHNA, CDR2 YSLEER. The CDR3 length is 15 residues. In nucleotides, the CDR3 is TGCGCCAGCAGTAATAGCGGGAGCGGCCCCCATGAGCAGTTCTTC. It is translated as CASSNSGSGPHEQFF.